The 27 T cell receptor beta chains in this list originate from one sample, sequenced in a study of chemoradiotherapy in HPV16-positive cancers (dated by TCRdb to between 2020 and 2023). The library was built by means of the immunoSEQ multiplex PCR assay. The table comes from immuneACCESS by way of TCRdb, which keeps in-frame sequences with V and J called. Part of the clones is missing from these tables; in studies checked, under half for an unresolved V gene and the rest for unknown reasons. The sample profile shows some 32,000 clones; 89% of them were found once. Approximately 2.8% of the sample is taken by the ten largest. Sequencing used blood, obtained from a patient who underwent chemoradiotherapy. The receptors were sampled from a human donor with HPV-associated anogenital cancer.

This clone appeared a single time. The CDR3 coding sequence is TGTGCCAGCAGCCACCACGGTGAAGCTTTCTTT. Translation: CASSHHGEAFF. The chain employs TRBV6-5 and TRBJ1-1, with D uncertain. CDR1 and CDR2 (germline): MNHEY, SVGAGI. Trimming pared 6 bases from V and 7 bases from J, leaving 9 bases between. This CDR3 has 11 amino acids.

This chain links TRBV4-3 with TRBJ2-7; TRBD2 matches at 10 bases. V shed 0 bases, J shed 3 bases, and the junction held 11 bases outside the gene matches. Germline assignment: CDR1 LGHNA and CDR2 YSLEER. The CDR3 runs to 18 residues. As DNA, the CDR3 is TGCGCCAGCAGCCAAGAACTAGTAAGGAGCGGGAGGGTCTACGAGCAGTACTTC. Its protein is CASSQELVRSGRVYEQYF.

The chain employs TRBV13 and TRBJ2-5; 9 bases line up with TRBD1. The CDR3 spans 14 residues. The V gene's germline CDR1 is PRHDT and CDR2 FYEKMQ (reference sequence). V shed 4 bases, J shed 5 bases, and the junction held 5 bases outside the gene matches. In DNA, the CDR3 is TGTGCCAGCAGCTACCGGACAGGGGAGGAGACCCAGTACTTC. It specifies CASSYRTGEETQYF.

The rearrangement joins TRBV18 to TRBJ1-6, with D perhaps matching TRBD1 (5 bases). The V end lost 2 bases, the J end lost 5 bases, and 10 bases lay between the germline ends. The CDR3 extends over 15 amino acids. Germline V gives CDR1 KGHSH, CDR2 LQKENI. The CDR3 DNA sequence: TGTGCCAGCTCACCATTGGGGACCAATAATTCACCCCTCCACTTT. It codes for CASSPLGTNNSPLHF.

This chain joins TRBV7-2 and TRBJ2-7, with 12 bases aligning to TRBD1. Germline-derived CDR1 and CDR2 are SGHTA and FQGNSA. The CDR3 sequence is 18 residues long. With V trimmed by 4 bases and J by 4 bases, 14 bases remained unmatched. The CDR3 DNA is TGTGCCAGCAGCTGGGACAGGGGGCGGGCAAGTGGGCGGTACGAGCAGTACTTC. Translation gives CASSWDRGRASGRYEQYF.

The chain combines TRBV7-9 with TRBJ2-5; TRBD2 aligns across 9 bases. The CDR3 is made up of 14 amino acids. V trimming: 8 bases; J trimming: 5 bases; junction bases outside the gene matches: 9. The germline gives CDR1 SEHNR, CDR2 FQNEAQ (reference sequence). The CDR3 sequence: CASEREEEQETQYF. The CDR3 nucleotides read TGTGCCAGCGAGCGGGAGGAGGAACAGGAGACCCAGTACTTC.

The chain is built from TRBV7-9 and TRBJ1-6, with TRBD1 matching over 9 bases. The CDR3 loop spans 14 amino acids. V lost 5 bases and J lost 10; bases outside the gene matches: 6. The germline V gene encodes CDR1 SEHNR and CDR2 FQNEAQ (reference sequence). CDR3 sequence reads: CASSPGQGGSPLHF. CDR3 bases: TGTGCCAGCAGCCCGGGACAGGGTGGATCACCCCTCCACTTT.

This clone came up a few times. CDR3 region: CASSLATGARSSYNSPLHF. The DNA of the CDR3 is TGTGCCAGCAGCTTGGCCACAGGGGCGAGGAGCTCCTATAATTCACCCCTCCACTTT. The chain has TRBV5-4 and TRBJ1-6, with TRBD1 matching over 7 bases. The CDR3 covers 19 residues. Germline values: CDR1 SGHNT, CDR2 YYREEE (reference sequence). V lost 0 bases and J lost 0; bases outside the gene matches: 9.

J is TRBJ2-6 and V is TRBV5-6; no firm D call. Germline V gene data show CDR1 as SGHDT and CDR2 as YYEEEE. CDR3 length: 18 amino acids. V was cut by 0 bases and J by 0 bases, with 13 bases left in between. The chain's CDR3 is CASSLGRYESSGANVLTF. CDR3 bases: TGTGCCAGCAGCTTGGGTAGGTACGAAAGCTCTGGGGCCAACGTCCTGACTTTC.

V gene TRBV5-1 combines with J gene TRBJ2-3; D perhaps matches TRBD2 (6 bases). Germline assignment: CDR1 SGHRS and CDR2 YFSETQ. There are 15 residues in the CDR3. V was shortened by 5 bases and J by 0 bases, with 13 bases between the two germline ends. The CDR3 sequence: CASRTAGPSTDTQYF. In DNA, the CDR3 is TGCGCCAGCAGGACGGCGGGGCCTAGCACAGATACGCAGTATTTT.

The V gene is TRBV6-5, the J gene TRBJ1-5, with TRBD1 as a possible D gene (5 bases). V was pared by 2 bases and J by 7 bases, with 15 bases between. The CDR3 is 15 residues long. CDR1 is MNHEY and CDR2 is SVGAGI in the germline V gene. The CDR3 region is CASSYIRDPNQPQHF. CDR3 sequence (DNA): TGTGCCAGCAGTTACATCAGGGACCCCAACCAGCCCCAGCATTTT.

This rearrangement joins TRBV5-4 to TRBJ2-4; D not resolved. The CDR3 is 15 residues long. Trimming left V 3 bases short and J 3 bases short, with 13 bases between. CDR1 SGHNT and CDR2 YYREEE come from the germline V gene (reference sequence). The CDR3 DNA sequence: TGTGCCAGCAGCTCAAACGCCGAGTACAAAAACATTCAGTACTTC. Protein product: CASSSNAEYKNIQYF.

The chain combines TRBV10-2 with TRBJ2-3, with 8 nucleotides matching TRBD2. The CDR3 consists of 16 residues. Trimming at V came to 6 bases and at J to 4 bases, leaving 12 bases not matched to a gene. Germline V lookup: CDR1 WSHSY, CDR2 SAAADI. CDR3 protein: CASSARHGGGSDTQYF. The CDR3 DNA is TGCGCCAGCAGCGCCAGGCATGGCGGGGGGTCAGATACGCAGTATTTT.

CDR3: CASSPGLSDEQYF. CDR3 nucleotides: TGTGCCAGCAGCCCGGGACTCTCGGACGAGCAGTACTTC. V and J are TRBV7-6 and TRBJ2-7; D is possibly TRBD2 (6 bases). The CDR3 has 13 amino acids. The germline gives CDR1 SGHVS, CDR2 FNYEAQ. The V end was cut by 5 bases, the J end by 5 bases, with 13 bases between. Full variable domain (rest looked up from reference TRBV7-6 and TRBJ2-7): GAGVSQSPRYKVTKRGQDVALRCDPISGHVSLYWYRQALGQGPEFLTYFNYEAQQDKSGLPNDRFSAERPEGSISTLTIQRTEQRDSAMYRCASSPGLSDEQYFGPGTRLTVT.

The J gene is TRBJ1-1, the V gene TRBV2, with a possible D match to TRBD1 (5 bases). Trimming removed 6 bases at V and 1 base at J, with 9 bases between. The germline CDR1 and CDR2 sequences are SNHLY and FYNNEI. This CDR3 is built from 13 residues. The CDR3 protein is CASRVTGNTEAFF. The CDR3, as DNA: TGTGCCAGCAGGGTAACAGGGAACACTGAAGCTTTCTTT.

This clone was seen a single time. The CDR3 is CASKWTGEEKLFF. CDR3 bases: TGCGCCAGCAAGTGGACAGGGGAGGAAAAACTGTTTTTT. The chain is built from TRBV5-1 and TRBJ1-4; 9 nucleotides match TRBD1. The germline CDR1 and CDR2 sequences are SGHRS and YFSETQ. The CDR3 is 13 residues long. V lost 6 bases, J lost 8 bases, and 5 bases stayed unmatched.

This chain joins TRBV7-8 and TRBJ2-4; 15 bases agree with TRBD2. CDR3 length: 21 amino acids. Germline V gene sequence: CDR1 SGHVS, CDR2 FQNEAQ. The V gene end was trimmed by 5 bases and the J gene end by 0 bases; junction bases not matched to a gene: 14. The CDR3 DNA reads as TGTGCCAGCAGCCCGAAGCCATGGACTAGCGGGAGGGTGGGAGCCAAAAACATTCAGTACTTC. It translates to CASSPKPWTSGRVGAKNIQYF.

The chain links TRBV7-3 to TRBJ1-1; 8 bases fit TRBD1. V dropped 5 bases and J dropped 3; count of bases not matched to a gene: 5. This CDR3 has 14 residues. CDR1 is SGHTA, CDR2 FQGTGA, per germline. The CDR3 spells CASSLQGADTEAFF. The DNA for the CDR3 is TGTGCCAGCAGCCTCCAGGGGGCGGACACTGAAGCTTTCTTT.

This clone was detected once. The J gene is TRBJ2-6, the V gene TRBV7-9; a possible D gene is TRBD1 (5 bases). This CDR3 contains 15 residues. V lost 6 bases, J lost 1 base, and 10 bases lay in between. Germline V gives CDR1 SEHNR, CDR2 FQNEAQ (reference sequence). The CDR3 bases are TGTGCCAGCAGGCCAGCAGGGTCTGGGGCCAACGTCCTGACTTTC. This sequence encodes CASRPAGSGANVLTF.

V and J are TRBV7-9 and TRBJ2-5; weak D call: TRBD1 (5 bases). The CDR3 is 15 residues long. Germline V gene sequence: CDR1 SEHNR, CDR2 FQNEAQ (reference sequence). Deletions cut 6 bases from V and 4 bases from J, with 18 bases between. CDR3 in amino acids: CASSRTMGQGETQYF. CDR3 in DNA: TGTGCCAGCAGTCGAACGATGGGGCAAGGAGAGACCCAGTACTTC.

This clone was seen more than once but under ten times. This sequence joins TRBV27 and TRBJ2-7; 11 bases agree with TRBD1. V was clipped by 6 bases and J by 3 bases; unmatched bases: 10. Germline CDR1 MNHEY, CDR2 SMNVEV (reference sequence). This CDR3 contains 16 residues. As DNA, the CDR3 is TGTGCCAGCAGCCCAGATCCGGGACAGGGGGTCTACGAGCAGTACTTC. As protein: CASSPDPGQGVYEQYF.

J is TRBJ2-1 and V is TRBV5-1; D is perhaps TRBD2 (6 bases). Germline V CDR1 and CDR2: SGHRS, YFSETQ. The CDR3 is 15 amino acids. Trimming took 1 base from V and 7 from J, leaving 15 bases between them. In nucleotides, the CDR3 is TGCGCCAGCAGCTTGATTGGCGTAGGAGGGAATGAGCAGTTCTTC. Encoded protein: CASSLIGVGGNEQFF.

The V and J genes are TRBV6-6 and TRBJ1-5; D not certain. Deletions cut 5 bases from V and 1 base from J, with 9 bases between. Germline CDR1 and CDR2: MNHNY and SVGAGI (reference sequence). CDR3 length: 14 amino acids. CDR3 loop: CASSRSLSNQPQHF. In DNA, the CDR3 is TGTGCCAGCAGTCGTTCCCTCAGCAATCAGCCCCAGCATTTT.

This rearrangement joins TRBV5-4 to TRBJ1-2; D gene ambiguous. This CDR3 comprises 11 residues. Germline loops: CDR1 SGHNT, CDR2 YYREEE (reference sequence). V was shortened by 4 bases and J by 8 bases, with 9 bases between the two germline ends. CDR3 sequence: CASSDRGGYTF. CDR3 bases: TGTGCCAGCAGCGACCGGGGAGGCTACACCTTC.

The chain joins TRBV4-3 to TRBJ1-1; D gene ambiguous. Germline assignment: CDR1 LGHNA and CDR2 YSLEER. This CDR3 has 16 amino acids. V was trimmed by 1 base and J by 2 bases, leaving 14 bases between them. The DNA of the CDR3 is TGCGCCAGCAGCCAAGGCAGACGTCAGACCAACACTGAAGCTTTCTTT. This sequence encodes CASSQGRRQTNTEAFF.

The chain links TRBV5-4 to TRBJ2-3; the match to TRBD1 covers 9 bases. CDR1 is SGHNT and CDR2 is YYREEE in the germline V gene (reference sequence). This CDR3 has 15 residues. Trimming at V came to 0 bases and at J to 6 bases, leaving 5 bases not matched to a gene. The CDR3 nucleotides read TGTGCCAGCAGCTTGGCCCGGGGGACAGGGGATACGCAGTATTTT. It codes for CASSLARGTGDTQYF.

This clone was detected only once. The CDR3 region has the DNA TGTGCCTGGAGTGTACCGACAGGGAATGTTTATAATTCACCCCTCCACTTT. This gives the protein CAWSVPTGNVYNSPLHF. This chain links TRBV30 with TRBJ1-6, with 7 bases matching TRBD1. The germline gives CDR1 GTSNPN, CDR2 SVGIG (reference sequence). CDR3 size: 17 residues. The J segment lost 4 bases and the V segment lost 0 bases, leaving 9 bases of the junction unmatched. Filled out from reference TRBV30 and TRBJ1-6, the complete variable domain reads SQTIHQWPATLVQPVGSPLSLECTVEGTSNPNLYWYRQAAGRGLQLLFYSVGIGQISSEVPQNLSASRPQDRQFILSSKKLLLSDSGFYLCAWSVPTGNVYNSPLHFGNGTRLTVT.